This TCR beta chain emerged from a study of TIL therapy for anti-PD-1-resistant metastatic lung cancer. On the study more broadly: Tumors were harvested before any PD-1/PD-L1 blockade. Most patients had lung adenocarcinoma; a handful of tumors were EGFR-mutant, two ALK-rearranged; half smoked currently or formerly.

Described time point: pre-treatment sample, taken before nivolumab and TIL therapy. Stage 4 NSCLC adults joined between late 2017 and January 2020. Sequencing used immunoSEQ v3. Sequenced by immunoSEQ multiplex PCR; TCRdb stores in-frame clones only, minus some. The top ten hold about 2.2% of the sample, which has 18,000 or so clones, roughly 80% seen once. Germline loops: CDR1 SGHVS, CDR2 FNYEAQ. This CDR3 is 12 amino acids long. The V gene lost 1 base and the J gene lost 8 bases, with 6 bases spanning the gap. The specimen comprised blood, sampled at baseline. This receptor was obtained from a person between 25 and 80 years old with non-small cell lung cancer. The V and J genes are TRBV7-6 and TRBJ2-1; D uncertain. The CDR3 here is CASSLDPYEQFF. Here the CDR3 DNA reads TGTGCCAGCAGCTTAGATCCTTATGAGCAGTTCTTC. The full variable domain, in which reference TRBV7-6 and TRBJ2-1 provide the parts outside the CDR3, is GAGVSQSPRYKVTKRGQDVALRCDPISGHVSLYWYRQALGQGPEFLTYFNYEAQQDKSGLPNDRFSAERPEGSISTLTIQRTEQRDSAMYRCASSLDPYEQFFGPGTRLTVL.